This T cell receptor beta chain emerged from a study of T cell changes during pregnancy in multiple sclerosis. Trimming at V came to 4 bases and at J to 1 base, leaving 8 bases not matched to a gene. The CDR3 runs 16 residues. CDR1 and CDR2 (germline): SGHRS, YFSETQ. Profiling relied on immunoSEQ multiplex PCR, and the TCRdb table lists in-frame clones only, not all of them. The top ten clones hold over 3.5% of a sample with roughly 89,000 clones, 85% to 95% of them seen once. The clonotype originates from a female donor with multiple sclerosis, enrolled in a pregnancy study. The source material was peripheral blood, sampled in the first trimester of pregnancy. The V gene is TRBV5-1, the J gene TRBJ2-5; the match to TRBD1 covers 9 bases. CDR3 bases: TGCGCCAGCAGCACGGGACAGGGTGGGTCCCAAGAGACCCAGTACTTC. It codes for CASSTGQGGSQETQYF.